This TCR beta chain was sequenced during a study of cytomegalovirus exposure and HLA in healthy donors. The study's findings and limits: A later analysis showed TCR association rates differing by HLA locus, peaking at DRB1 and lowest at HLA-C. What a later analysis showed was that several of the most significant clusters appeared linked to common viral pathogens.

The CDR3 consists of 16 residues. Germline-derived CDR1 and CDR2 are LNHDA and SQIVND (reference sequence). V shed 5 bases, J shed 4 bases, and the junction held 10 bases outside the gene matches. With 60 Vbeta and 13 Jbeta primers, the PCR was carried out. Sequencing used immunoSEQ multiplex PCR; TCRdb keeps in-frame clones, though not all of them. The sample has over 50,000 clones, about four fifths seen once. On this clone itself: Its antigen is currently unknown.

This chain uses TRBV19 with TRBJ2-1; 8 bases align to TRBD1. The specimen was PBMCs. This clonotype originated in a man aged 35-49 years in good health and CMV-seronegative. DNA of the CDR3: TGTGCCAGTAGTCGCCAGACAGGGGTACTTTACAATGAGCAGTTCTTC. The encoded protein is CASSRQTGVLYNEQFF. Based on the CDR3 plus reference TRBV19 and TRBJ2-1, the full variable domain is DGGITQSPKYLFRKEGQNVTLSCEQNLNHDAMYWYRQDPGQGLRLIYYSQIVNDFQKGDIAEGYSVSREKKESFPLTVTSAQKNPTAFYLCASSRQTGVLYNEQFFGPGTRLTVL.